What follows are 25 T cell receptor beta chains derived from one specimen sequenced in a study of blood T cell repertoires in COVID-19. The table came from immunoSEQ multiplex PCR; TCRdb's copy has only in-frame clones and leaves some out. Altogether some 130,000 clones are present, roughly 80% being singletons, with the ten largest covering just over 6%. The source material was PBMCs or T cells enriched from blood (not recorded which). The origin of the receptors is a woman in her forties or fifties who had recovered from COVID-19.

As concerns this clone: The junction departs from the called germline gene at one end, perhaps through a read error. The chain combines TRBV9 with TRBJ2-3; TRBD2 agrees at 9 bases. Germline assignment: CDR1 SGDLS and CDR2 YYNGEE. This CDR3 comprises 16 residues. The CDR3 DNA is TGTGCCAGCAGCGTATTCGGCGGGGGGGGCACAGGTACGCAGTATTTT. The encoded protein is CASSVFGGGGTGTQYF. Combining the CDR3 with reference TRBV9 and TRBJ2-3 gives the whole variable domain DSGVTQTPKHLITATGQRVTLRCSPRSGDLSVYWYQQSLDQGLQFLIQYYNGEERAKGNILERFSAQQFPDLHSELNLSSLELGDSALYFCASSVFGGGGTGTQYFGPGTRLTVL.

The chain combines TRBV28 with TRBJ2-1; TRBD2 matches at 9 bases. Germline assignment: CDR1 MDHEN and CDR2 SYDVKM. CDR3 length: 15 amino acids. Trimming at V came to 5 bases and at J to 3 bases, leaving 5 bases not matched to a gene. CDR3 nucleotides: TGTGCCAGCAGTCAGGCGGGGGGGCACTACAATGAGCAGTTCTTC. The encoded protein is CASSQAGGHYNEQFF.

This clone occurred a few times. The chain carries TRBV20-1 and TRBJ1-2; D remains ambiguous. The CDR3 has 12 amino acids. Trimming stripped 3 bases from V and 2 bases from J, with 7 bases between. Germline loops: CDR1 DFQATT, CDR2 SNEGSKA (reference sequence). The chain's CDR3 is CSASTVNYGYTF. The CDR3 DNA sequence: TGCAGTGCTAGTACGGTCAACTATGGCTACACCTTC.

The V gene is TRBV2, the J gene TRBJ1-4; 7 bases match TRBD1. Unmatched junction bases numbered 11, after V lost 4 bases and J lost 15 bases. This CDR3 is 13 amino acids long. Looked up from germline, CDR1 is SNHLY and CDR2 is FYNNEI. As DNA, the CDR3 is TGTGCCAGCAGTGTCGAGGGGGCAGTGCGGTTGTTTTTT. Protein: CASSVEGAVRLFF.

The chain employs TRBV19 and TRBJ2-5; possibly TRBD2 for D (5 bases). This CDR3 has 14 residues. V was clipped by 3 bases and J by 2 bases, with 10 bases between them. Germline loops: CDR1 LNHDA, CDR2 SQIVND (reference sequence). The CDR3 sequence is CASSMPGNQETQYF. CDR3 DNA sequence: TGTGCCAGTAGTATGCCGGGAAATCAAGAGACCCAGTACTTC.

CDR3 loop: CASPPTGWGGELFF. The CDR3, as DNA: TGTGCAAGTCCCCCGACAGGGTGGGGCGGGGAGCTGTTTTTT. The chain joins TRBV12-2 to TRBJ2-2; the table's TRBD1 call for D was not verified on the DNA. TRBV12-2 is recorded as a pseudogene. The CDR3 totals 14 residues.

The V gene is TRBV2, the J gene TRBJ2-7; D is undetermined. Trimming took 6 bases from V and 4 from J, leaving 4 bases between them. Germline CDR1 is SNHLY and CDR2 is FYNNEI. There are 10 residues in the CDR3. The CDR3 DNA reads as TGTGCCAGCAGGAGTTACGAGCAGTACTTC. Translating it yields CASRSYEQYF.

Here the CDR3 reads CSAGTGAEAFF. CDR3 nucleotide sequence: TGCAGTGCTGGGACAGGGGCTGAAGCTTTCTTT. V gene TRBV20-1 combines with J gene TRBJ1-1; 10 bases match TRBD1. The CDR3 extends over 11 amino acids. V shed 5 bases and J 6 bases; nucleotides not matched to a gene: 0. CDR1 and CDR2 from the germline V gene are DFQATT and SNEGSKA (reference sequence).

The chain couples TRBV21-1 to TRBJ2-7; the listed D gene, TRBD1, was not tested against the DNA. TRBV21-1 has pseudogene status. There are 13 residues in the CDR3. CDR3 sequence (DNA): TGTGCCGGACAGGTATTGAGCTCCTACGAGCAGTACGTC. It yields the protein CAGQVLSSYEQYV.

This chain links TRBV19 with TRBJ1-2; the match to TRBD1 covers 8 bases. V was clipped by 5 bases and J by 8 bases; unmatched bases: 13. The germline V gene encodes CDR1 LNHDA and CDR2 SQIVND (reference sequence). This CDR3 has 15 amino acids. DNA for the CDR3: TGTGCCAGTAGTCCCAAGCGACAGGGGATGGCCGGCTACACCTTC. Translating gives CASSPKRQGMAGYTF.

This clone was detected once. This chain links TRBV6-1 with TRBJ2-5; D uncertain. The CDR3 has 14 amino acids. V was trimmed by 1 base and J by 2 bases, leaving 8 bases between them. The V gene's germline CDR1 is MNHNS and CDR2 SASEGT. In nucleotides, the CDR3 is TGTGCCAGCAGTGAAGTGGCAGTTCAAGAGACCCAGTACTTC. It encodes CASSEVAVQETQYF.

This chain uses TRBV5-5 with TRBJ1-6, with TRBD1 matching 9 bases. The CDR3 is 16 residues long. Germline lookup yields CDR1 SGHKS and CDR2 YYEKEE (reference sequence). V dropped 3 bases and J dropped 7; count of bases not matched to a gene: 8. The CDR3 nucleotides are TGTGCCAGCAGCTACGAACCGGGACAGGGAAATTCACCCCTCCACTTT. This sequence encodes CASSYEPGQGNSPLHF.

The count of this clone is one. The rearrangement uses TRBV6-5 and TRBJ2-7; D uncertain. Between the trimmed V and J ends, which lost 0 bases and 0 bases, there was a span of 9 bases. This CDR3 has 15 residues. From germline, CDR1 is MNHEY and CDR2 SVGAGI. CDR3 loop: CASSYSSKSSYEQYF. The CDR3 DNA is TGTGCCAGCAGTTACTCGAGTAAGAGCTCCTACGAGCAGTACTTC.

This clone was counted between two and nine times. CDR3: CSVGPGETQYF. The CDR3 DNA is TGCAGCGTGGGGCCAGGGGAGACCCAGTACTTC. The chain recombines TRBV29-1 with TRBJ2-5; the D gene is possibly TRBD1 (5 bases). CDR1 is SQVTM, CDR2 ANQGSEA, per germline. Trimming left V 6 bases short and J 5 bases short, with 10 bases between. The CDR3 consists of 11 residues.

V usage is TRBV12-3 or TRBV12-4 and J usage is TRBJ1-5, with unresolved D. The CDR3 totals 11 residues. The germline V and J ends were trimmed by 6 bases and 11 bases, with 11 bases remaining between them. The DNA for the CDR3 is TGTGCCAGCAGCCGAGAGGAAGCCCAGCATTTT. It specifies CASSREEAQHF.

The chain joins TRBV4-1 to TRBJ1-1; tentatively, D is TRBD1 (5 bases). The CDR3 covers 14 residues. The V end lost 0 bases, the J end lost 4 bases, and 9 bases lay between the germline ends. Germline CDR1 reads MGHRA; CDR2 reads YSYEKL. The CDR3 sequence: CASSQDKRGTEAFF. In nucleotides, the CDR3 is TGCGCCAGCAGCCAAGATAAAAGGGGCACTGAAGCTTTCTTT.

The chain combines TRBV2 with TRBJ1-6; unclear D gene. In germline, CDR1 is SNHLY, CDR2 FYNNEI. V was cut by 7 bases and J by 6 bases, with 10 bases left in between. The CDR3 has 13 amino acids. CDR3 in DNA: TGTGCCAGCACAGCCAGCGTTAATTCACCCCTCCACTTT. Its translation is CASTASVNSPLHF.

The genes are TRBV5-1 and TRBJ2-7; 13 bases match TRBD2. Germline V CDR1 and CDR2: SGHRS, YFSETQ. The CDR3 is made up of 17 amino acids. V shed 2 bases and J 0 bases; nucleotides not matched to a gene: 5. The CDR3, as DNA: TGCGCCAGCAGCTTTGGAACTAGCGGGGGGGTCTCCTACGAGCAGTACTTC. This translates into CASSFGTSGGVSYEQYF.

The CDR3 nucleotides are TGTGCCAGCTCACCCCGGCAGGGGGCTAACGAGCAGTACTTC. The encoded protein is CASSPRQGANEQYF. The chain has TRBV18 and TRBJ2-7, with 8 bases matching TRBD1. The length of the CDR3 is 14 residues. The V gene's germline CDR1 is KGHSH and CDR2 LQKENI. The V segment lost 3 bases and the J segment 5 bases; nucleotides outside the gene matches: 6.

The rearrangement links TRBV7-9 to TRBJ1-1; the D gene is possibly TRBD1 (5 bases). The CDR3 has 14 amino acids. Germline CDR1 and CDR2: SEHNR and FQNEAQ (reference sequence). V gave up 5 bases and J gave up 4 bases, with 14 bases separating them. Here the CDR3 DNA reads TGTGCCAGCAGCCGGGGCGGGGGTGGCACTGAAGCTTTCTTT. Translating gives CASSRGGGGTEAFF.

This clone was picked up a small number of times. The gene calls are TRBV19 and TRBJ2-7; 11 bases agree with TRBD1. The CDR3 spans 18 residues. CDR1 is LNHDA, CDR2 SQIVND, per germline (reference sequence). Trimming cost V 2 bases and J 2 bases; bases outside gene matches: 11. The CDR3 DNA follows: TGTGCCAGTAGTATAAGAGGGACAGGGGGACATTCTCCCTACGAGCAGTACTTC. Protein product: CASSIRGTGGHSPYEQYF. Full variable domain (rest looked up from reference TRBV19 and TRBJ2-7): DGGITQSPKYLFRKEGQNVTLSCEQNLNHDAMYWYRQDPGQGLRLIYYSQIVNDFQKGDIAEGYSVSREKKESFPLTVTSAQKNPTAFYLCASSIRGTGGHSPYEQYFGPGTRLTVT.

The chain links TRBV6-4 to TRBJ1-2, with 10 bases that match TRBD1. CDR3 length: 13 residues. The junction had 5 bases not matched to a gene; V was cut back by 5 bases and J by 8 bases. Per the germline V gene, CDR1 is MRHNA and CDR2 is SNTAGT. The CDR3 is CASSWTGGSGYTF. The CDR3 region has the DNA TGTGCCAGCAGTTGGACAGGGGGATCCGGCTACACCTTC.

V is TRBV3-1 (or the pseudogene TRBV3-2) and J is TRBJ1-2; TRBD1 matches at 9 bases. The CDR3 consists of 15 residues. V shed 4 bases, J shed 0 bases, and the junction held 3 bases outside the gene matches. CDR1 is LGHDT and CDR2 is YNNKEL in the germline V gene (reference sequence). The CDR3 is CASSRGQGTNYGYTF. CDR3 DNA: TGTGCCAGCAGCCGCGGACAGGGGACTAACTATGGCTACACCTTC.

This chain's CDR3 is CASSSSLPTEAFF. CDR3 sequence (DNA): TGTGCCAGCAGTTCTAGCCTTCCCACTGAAGCTTTCTTT. This chain uses TRBV27 with TRBJ1-1; D gene ambiguous. This CDR3 region has 13 residues. V dropped 4 bases and J dropped 4 bases, with 10 bases sitting between them. From germline, CDR1 is MNHEY and CDR2 SMNVEV (reference sequence).

The DNA of the CDR3 is TGTGCCAGCTCACAGACCCGATGGAGCCCCAATGAGCAGTTCTTC. Protein sequence: CASSQTRWSPNEQFF. The chain couples TRBV18 to TRBJ2-1; D unclear. The CDR3 totals 15 residues. The V gene's germline CDR1 is KGHSH and CDR2 LQKENI. V dropped 4 bases and J dropped 6 bases, with 16 bases sitting between them. The full variable domain, completed using reference TRBV18 and TRBJ2-1, is NAGVMQNPRHLVRRRGQEARLRCSPMKGHSHVYWYRQLPEEGLKFMVYLQKENIIDESGMPKERFSAEFPKEGPSILRIQQVVRGDSAAYFCASSQTRWSPNEQFFGPGTRLTVL.